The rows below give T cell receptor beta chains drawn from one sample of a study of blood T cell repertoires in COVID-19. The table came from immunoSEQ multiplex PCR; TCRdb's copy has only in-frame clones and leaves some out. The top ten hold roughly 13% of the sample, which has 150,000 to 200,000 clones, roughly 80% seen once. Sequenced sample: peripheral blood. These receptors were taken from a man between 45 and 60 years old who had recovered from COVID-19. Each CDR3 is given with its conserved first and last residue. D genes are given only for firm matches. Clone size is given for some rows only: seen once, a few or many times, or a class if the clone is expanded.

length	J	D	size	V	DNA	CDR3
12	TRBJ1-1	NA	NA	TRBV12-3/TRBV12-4	TGTGCCAGCAGTTTAGAGTGGGCGCAGGCTTTCTTT	CASSLEWAQAFF
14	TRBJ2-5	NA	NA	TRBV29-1	TGCAGCGTTGATTGGCAGGCCACTGGGGAGACCCAGTACTTC	CSVDWQATGETQYF
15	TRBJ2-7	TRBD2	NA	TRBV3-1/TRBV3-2	TGTGCCAGCAGCGACACTAGCGGGAGGAGCTACGAGCAGTACTTC	CASSDTSGRSYEQYF
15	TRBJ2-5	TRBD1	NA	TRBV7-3	TGTGCCAGCAGCGCCACCGGGACAGGGTGGGCGACCCAGTACTTC	CASSATGTGWATQYF
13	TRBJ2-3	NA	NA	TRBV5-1	TGCGCCAGCAGCTTTTGGGCGTCAGATACGCAGTATTTT	CASSFWASDTQYF
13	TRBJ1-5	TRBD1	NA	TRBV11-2	TGTGCCAGCAGCTTGACAGGGTATCAGCCCCAGCATTTT	CASSLTGYQPQHF
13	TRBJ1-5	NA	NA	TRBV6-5	TGTGCCAGCAGTTTCTCAGGGAGTCAGCCCCAGCATTTT	CASSFSGSQPQHF
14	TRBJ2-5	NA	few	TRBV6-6	TGTGCCAGCATTCCCACTAGGGACCAAGAGACCCAGTACTTC	CASIPTRDQETQYF
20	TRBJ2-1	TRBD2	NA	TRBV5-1	TGCGCCAGCAGCCCCATTGGACTAGCGGGAGGCCTTTACTCCTACAATGAGCAGTTCTTC	CASSPIGLAGGLYSYNEQFF
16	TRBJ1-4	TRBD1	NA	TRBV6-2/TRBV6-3	TGTGCCAGCAGTTACTCGGTAGGGGGCCGTTTCGGAAAACTGTTTTTT	CASSYSVGGRFGKLFF
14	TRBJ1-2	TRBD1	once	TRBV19	TGTGCCAGTAGTATTGTGGCAGGGGGCCATGGCTACACCTTC	CASSIVAGGHGYTF
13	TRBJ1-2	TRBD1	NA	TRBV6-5	TGTGCCAGCAGTTTAACACAGGGGTATGGCTACACCTTC	CASSLTQGYGYTF
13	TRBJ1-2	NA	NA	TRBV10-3	TGTGCCATCAGTGACCCTTCGGGATTTGGCTACACCTTC	CAISDPSGFGYTF
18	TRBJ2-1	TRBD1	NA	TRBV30	TGTGCCTGGAGAAGATACACCACAGGGGGCAGCGCCTACAATGAGCAGTTCTTC	CAWRRYTTGGSAYNEQFF
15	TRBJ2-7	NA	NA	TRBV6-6	TGTGCCAGCACTAAGGTGGTAGCGGACGCCTACGAGCAGTACTTC	CASTKVVADAYEQYF
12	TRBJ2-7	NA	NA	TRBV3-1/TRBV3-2	TGTGCCAGCGGCGGGGAGGTCTACGAGCAGTACTTC	CASGGEVYEQYF
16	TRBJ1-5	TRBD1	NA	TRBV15	TGTGCCACCAGCAGTACCGACAGGGGGCTTAATCAGCCCCAGCATTTT	CATSSTDRGLNQPQHF
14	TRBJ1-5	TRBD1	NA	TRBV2	TGTGCCAGCAGTGTCGACAGGGAGAATCAGCCCCAGCATTTT	CASSVDRENQPQHF
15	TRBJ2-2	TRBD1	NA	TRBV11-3	TGTGCCAGCAGCCCCGGACAGGGAAACACCGGGGAGCTGTTTTTT	CASSPGQGNTGELFF
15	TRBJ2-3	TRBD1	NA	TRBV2	TGTGCCAGCAGTCCGGACAGGGGGCAGGCGGGTACGCAGTATTTT	CASSPDRGQAGTQYF
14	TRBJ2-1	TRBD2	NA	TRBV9	TGTGCCAGCAGCGCAGGGACTAGCGTCCATGAGCAGTTCTTC	CASSAGTSVHEQFF
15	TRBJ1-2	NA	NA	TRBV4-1	TGCGCCAGCAGCCAAGGTCAGGGAGGGTCCTATGGCTACACCTTC	CASSQGQGGSYGYTF
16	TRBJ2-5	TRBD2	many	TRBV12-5	TGTGCTAGTGGTTTGGTACTAGCGGGAGTGGGAGAGACCCAGTACTTC	CASGLVLAGVGETQYF
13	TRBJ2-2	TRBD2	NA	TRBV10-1	TGCGCCAGTACCGGGACTAGCTCGGGGGAGCTGTTTTTT	CASTGTSSGELFF
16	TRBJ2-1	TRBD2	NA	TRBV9	TGTGCCAGCAGCGTAGGTGGGCTAGCGGGAGCTGTTGAGCAGTTCTTC	CASSVGGLAGAVEQFF
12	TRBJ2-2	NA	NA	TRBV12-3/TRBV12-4	TGTGCCAGTCCTCGGAACACCGGGGAGCTGTTTTTT	CASPRNTGELFF
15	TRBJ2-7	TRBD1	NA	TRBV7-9	TGTGCCAGCAGCTTCGACAGGGGGAGTACCTACGAGCAGTACTTC	CASSFDRGSTYEQYF
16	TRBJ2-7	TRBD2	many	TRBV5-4	TGTGCCAGCAGCTTGGAGGGCGGGAGTTTCAACGACGAGCAGTACTTC	CASSLEGGSFNDEQYF
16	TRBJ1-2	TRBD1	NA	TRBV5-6	TGTGCCAGCAGTTACGACAGGGGGTTTGTGATAGATGGCTACACCTTC	CASSYDRGFVIDGYTF
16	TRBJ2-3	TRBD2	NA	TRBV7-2	TGTGCCAGCAGCTTAGGCTTAGCGGGCCTCACAGATACGCAGTATTTT	CASSLGLAGLTDTQYF
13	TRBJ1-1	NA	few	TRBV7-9	TGTGCCAGCAGCTCCCCCTTGAACACTGAAGCTTTCTTT	CASSSPLNTEAFF
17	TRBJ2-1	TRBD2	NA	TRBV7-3	TGTGCCAGCAGCTTAACTCTGACTAGCGGGAGGGCCAAGGAGCAGTTCTTC	CASSLTLTSGRAKEQFF
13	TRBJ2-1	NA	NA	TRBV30	TGTGCCTGTAGCGGTTCCTCCTACAATGAGCAGTTCTTC	CACSGSSYNEQFF
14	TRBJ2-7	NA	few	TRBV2	TGTGCCAGCAGTCTCGGGACATTTACCTACGAGCAGTACTTC	CASSLGTFTYEQYF
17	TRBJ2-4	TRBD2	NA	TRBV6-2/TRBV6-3	TGTGCCAGCAGTTACCTTAGCGGGGGGCGAACCAAAAACATTCAGTACTTC	CASSYLSGGRTKNIQYF
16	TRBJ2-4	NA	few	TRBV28	TGTGCCAGCAGTTTTGTTCCCGGGTTAGCCAAAAACATTCAGTACTTC	CASSFVPGLAKNIQYF
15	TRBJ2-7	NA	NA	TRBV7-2	TGTGCCAGCAGCCAGGGACTGCGGGTTAACTACGAGCAGTACTTC	CASSQGLRVNYEQYF
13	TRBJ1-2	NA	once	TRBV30	TGTGCCTGGAGTCGACAGGTGAAAGATGGCTACACCTTC	CAWSRQVKDGYTF
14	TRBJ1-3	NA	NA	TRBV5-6	TGTGCCAGCAGCTTACAGAGCTCTGGAAACACCATATATTTT	CASSLQSSGNTIYF
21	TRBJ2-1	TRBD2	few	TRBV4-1	TGCGCCAGCAGCCCCAGTGGGACTAGCGGCCAACTGGGGAGCTCCTACAATGAGCAGTTCTTC	CASSPSGTSGQLGSSYNEQFF
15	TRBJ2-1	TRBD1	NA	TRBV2	TGTGCCAGCAGTGATGTGGGGACAGGTATCGATGAGCAGTTCTTC	CASSDVGTGIDEQFF
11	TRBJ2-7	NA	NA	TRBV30	TGTGCCGGAGGGGAGCGAAACGAGCAGTACTTC	CAGGERNEQYF
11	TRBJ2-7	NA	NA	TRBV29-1	TGCAGCGTTGTAGGAGGATACGAGCAGTACTTC	CSVVGGYEQYF
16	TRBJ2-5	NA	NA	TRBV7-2	TGTGCCAGCAGCCTTTCTCTGATGACAGGCCAAGAGACCCAGTACTTC	CASSLSLMTGQETQYF
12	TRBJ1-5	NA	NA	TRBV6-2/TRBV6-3	TGTGCCAGCAACCCCGCTCCGGGGCCCCAGCATTTT	CASNPAPGPQHF
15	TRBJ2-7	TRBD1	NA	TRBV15	TGTGCCACCAGCAGAGTTCAGGGGGAAACCTACGAGCAGTACTTC	CATSRVQGETYEQYF
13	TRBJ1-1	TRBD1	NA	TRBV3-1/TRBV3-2	TGTGCCACCATAGGACAGGGGGCAACTGAAGCTTTCTTT	CATIGQGATEAFF
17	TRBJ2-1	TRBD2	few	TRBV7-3	TGTGCCAGCAGCTTAACCCCACTAGCGGGAGGGCTAAATGAGCAGTTCTTC	CASSLTPLAGGLNEQFF
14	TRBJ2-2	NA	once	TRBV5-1	TGCGCCAGCAGACGATCAGGGTTCACCGGGGAGCTGTTTTTT	CASRRSGFTGELFF
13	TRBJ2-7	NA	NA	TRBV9	TGTGCCAGCAGCGCGTACCCTGGCTCCGAGCAGTACTTC	CASSAYPGSEQYF
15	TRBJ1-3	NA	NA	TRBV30	TGTGCCATCGCTGAGGGTTCCGGCGGGGGAAACACCATATATTTT	CAIAEGSGGGNTIYF
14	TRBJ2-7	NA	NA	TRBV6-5	TGTGCCAGCAGTTACTCCCGGACGACAGCCCCAGCCAGCTTC	CASSYSRTTAPASF
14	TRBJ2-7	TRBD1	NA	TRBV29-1	TGCAGCGTCCATTCTCCTGACAGGGGGCGAGAGCAGTACTTC	CSVHSPDRGREQYF
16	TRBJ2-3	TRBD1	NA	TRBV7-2	TGTGCCAGCAGCTTCACACCGGGACAGGGTGCAGATACGCAGTATTTT	CASSFTPGQGADTQYF
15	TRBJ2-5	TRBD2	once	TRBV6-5	TGTGCCAGCAGCTCTGGACTAGCGAGGGGGGAGACCCAGTACTTC	CASSSGLARGETQYF
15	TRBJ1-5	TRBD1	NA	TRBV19	TGTGCCAGTAAAACCGACAGGGTTGTAAATCAGCCCCAGCATTTT	CASKTDRVVNQPQHF
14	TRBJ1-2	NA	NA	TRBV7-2	TGTGCCAGCAGCTCGGACAGTCTAAACTATGGCTACACCTTC	CASSSDSLNYGYTF
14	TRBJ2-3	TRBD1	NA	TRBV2	TGTGCCAGCAGAAGGACAGGGAGCACAGATACGCAGTATTTT	CASRRTGSTDTQYF